This TCR beta chain was found in a study of technical replicates of blood from a few donors. The repertoire was sequenced with immunoSEQ multiplex PCR; TCRdb's copy has only in-frame clones and lacks some. The sample has about 100,000 clones, roughly 95% seen once. This TCR derives from a human donor in good health. The sequenced sample consisted of T cells isolated from PBMCs.

The CDR3 nucleotides read TGTGCCAGCAGCTTAGATATCGGGCAGGGGGTTCAGGAGCAGTTCTTC. Protein product: CASSLDIGQGVQEQFF. The chain recombines TRBV7-6 with TRBJ2-1; 7 bases agree with TRBD1. This CDR3 comprises 16 residues. V trimming: 1 base; J trimming: 10 bases; junction bases outside the gene matches: 13. CDR1 and CDR2 (germline): SGHVS, FNYEAQ.